This TCR beta chain was found in a study of PD-1 blockade in classical Hodgkin lymphoma. Time point defined: cycle 4 day 1 (C4D1), after six to seven weeks of nivolumab. Relapses following autologous stem cell transplantation were seen in all patients, with brentuximab vedotin exposure varying. Negative selection with magnetic separation was used to purify CD4+ T cells from thawed PBMCs. Best responses included complete response and partial response; otherwise, the best response was progressive disease. The count of this clone is one. The data were produced by immunoSEQ multiplex PCR, yet TCRdb's version contains in-frame clones alone and is incomplete. The sample yields about 18,000 clones, around four fifths seen once. The source of this sequence is a human donor with classical Hodgkin lymphoma. This sample comprised CD4+ T cells from blood, obtained before the fourth cycle of nivolumab.

The CDR3: CASSLEGLPSGANVLTF. The DNA of the CDR3 is TGCGCCAGCAGCTTGGAGGGGTTGCCCTCTGGGGCCAACGTCCTGACTTTC. The V call is TRBV5-1, the J call TRBJ2-6, with D tentatively TRBD1 (5 bases). Germline CDR1 is SGHRS and CDR2 is YFSETQ. This CDR3 spans 17 amino acids. Trimming took 0 bases from V and 0 from J, leaving 10 bases between them. Looking up the rest from reference TRBV5-1 and TRBJ2-6 gives the full variable domain: KAGVTQTPRYLIKTRGQQVTLSCSPISGHRSVSWYQQTPGQGLQFLFEYFSETQRNKGNFPGRFSGRQFSNSRSEMNVSTLELGDSALYLCASSLEGLPSGANVLTFGAGSRLTVL.